The entry that follows covers one TCR beta chain sequence. The CDR3 is 14 amino acids. The V gene lost 4 bases and the J gene lost 2 bases, with 9 bases spanning the gap. Germline-derived CDR1 and CDR2 are MNHEY and SMNVEV (reference sequence). A single record per CDR3 protein comes from TCRdb applying MiXCR to the RT-PCR reads. The top ten clones hold 3.6% of a sample with approximately 720,000 distinct CDR3 sequences, more than 13% of them seen once. The receptor comes from a female donor in good health, serving as a healthy control. Sequencing used memory CD4+ T cells from blood. The chain recombines TRBV27 with TRBJ1-3; TRBD1 is a possible D gene (6 bases). The CDR3, as DNA: TGTGCCAGCAGTTCCGGGACACCTGGAAACACCATATATTTT. Translated, it gives CASSSGTPGNTIYF.